This T cell receptor (beta chain) comes out of a study of identical twins. Notes on the study in general: Fewer insertions marked abundant cord blood beta clonotypes; young adult naive trended weakly, memory not at all.

The sample holds many counts of this clonotype. Antigen specificity is unknown. Unique molecular identifiers were present on the cDNA, which also gained a universal primer site by template switching. One entry per CDR3 protein results from TCRdb running MiXCR on the 5' RACE reads. This table holds a few hundred thousand distinct CDR3 sequences, 10% to 15% found once. Trimming removed 6 bases at V and 3 bases at J, with 11 bases between. The CDR3 is made up of 13 amino acids. These data were also filed under a second study, of yellow fever vaccine responses in identical twins.

The specimen sequenced was memory (CD45RO+) T cells sorted from blood. This sequence originates from a young woman in good health. The J gene is TRBJ1-1, the V gene TRBV12-3 or TRBV12-4, with D perhaps matching TRBD1 (5 bases). CDR3 amino acids: CASRPGLYTEAFF. As DNA, the CDR3 is TGTGCCAGCAGGCCAGGGCTGTACACTGAAGCTTTCTTT.